Each of the 17 T cell receptor beta chains below was sequenced from the same sample in a study of shared clonotypes between healthy human individuals. Data came from immunoSEQ multiplex PCR; TCRdb stores just in-frame clones and leaves some out. The sample has 2,500,000 or so clones; roughly 92% are singletons. What was sequenced was naive CD4+ T cells from PBMCs. Subset: CD45RA+ positively selected. Receptor source: a man between 18 and 29 years old in good health. Some clones in this sample may be carry-over from other donors' samples.

The chain couples TRBV7-2 to TRBJ2-7; the D gene could be TRBD1 or TRBD2 (5 bases each). CDR3 size: 13 residues. Trimming pared 2 bases from V and 5 bases from J, leaving 10 bases between. Germline CDR1 reads SGHTA; CDR2 reads FQGNSA. The CDR3 nucleotides are TGTGCCAGCAGCTTAATTTGGGGGAACGAGCAGTACTTC. The encoded protein is CASSLIWGNEQYF.

With regard to this clone: This specimen includes other DNA sequences encoding the same CDR3. The gene calls are TRBV9 and TRBJ1-1, with no clear D. The CDR3 is 14 residues long. Germline V gene sequence: CDR1 SGDLS, CDR2 YYNGEE. Trimming pared 0 bases from V and 0 bases from J, leaving 6 bases between. This CDR3 reads CASSVAPMNTEAFF. CDR3 sequence (DNA): TGTGCCAGCAGCGTAGCCCCTATGAACACTGAAGCTTTCTTT.

This rearrangement joins TRBV27 to TRBJ1-1; 8 bases map to TRBD1. V shed 5 bases, J shed 7 bases, and the junction held 9 bases outside the gene matches. This CDR3 has 14 amino acids. Per germline, CDR1 MNHEY and CDR2 SMNVEV (reference sequence). For the CDR3, the DNA is TGTGCCAGCAGTGGAGTAGGACAGGGCGTTGAAGCTTTCTTT. Its translation is CASSGVGQGVEAFF.

The V and J genes are TRBV11-2 and TRBJ2-5; D is perhaps TRBD1 (6 bases). The better agreement between TRBJ2-7 and the DNA end casts doubt on the J call. Germline V gene data show CDR1 as SGHAT and CDR2 as FQNNGV. The CDR3 length is 14 residues. CDR3 amino acids: CASSAGTFGYEQYF. DNA for the CDR3: TGTGCCAGCAGCGCCGGGACATTCGGCTACGAGCAGTACTTC.

The gene calls are TRBV7-2 and TRBJ1-5; D remains unclear. Trimming stripped 5 bases from V and 4 bases from J, with 12 bases between. The germline V gene has CDR1 SGHTA and CDR2 FQGNSA. CDR3 length: 14 amino acids. Here the CDR3 DNA reads TGTGCCAGCAGCCTACGGACCGTAAATCAGCCCCAGCATTTT. The encoded protein is CASSLRTVNQPQHF.

J is TRBJ2-5 and V is TRBV7-9; possibly TRBD2 for D (5 bases). TRBJ2-7 explains the end of the DNA better; the J call may be wrong. The CDR3 loop spans 16 amino acids. In germline, CDR1 is SEHNR, CDR2 FQNEAQ (reference sequence). The DNA for the CDR3 is TGTGCCAGCAGCCCCCGGGATTATGCGATTTCCTACGAGCAGTACTTC. It yields the protein CASSPRDYAISYEQYF.

This chain joins TRBV9 and TRBJ2-2, with D perhaps assigned TRBD1 or TRBD2 (5 bases each). V lost 3 bases and J 8 bases, leaving 17 bases between the germline ends. This CDR3 is built from 15 residues. Germline values: CDR1 SGDLS, CDR2 YYNGEE. CDR3 amino acids: CASSAGTPSIGELFF. CDR3 DNA sequence: TGTGCCAGCAGCGCCGGGACGCCATCGATTGGGGAGCTGTTTTTT.

The rearrangement uses TRBV7-9 and TRBJ2-2; D is possibly TRBD2 (6 bases). Trimming took 3 bases from V and 1 from J, leaving 12 bases between them. The CDR3 totals 16 residues. The germline CDR1 and CDR2 sequences are SEHNR and FQNEAQ (reference sequence). CDR3 protein: CASSFGRRVNTGELFF. CDR3 nucleotide sequence: TGTGCCAGCAGCTTTGGGAGGCGGGTGAACACCGGGGAGCTGTTTTTT.

This sequence joins TRBV14 and TRBJ2-3; perhaps TRBD2 as D (6 bases). Trimming pared 2 bases from V and 2 bases from J, leaving 14 bases between. The germline CDR1 and CDR2 sequences are SGHDN and FVKESK. This CDR3 is built from 16 residues. CDR3 sequence reads: CASSQPSSATTDTQYF. The CDR3 DNA sequence: TGTGCCAGCAGCCAACCCTCTAGCGCAACCACAGATACGCAGTATTTT.

This chain uses TRBV4-3 with TRBJ2-1; 10 bases map to TRBD2. The CDR3 length is 15 residues. Germline V gene lookup returns CDR1 LGHNA and CDR2 YSLEER. V gave up 4 bases and J gave up 3 bases; unmatched junction bases: 3. CDR3 amino acids: CASSRGLAVYNEQFF. As DNA, the CDR3 is TGCGCCAGCAGCCGCGGACTAGCGGTCTACAATGAGCAGTTCTTC.

This chain uses TRBV5-1 with TRBJ1-3; D perhaps matches TRBD1 (6 bases). The CDR3 covers 16 residues. From germline, CDR1 is SGHRS and CDR2 YFSETQ. Trimming cost V 3 bases and J 4 bases, with 17 bases left between them. In DNA form, the CDR3 reads TGCGCCAGCAGCTCCTCTCCGGGGGCGCAGGGAAACACCATATATTTT. Its protein product is CASSSSPGAQGNTIYF. The variable domain in full, completed from reference TRBV5-1 and TRBJ1-3, reads KAGVTQTPRYLIKTRGQQVTLSCSPISGHRSVSWYQQTPGQGLQFLFEYFSETQRNKGNFPGRFSGRQFSNSRSEMNVSTLELGDSALYLCASSSSPGAQGNTIYFGEGSWLTVV.

The chain carries TRBV9 and TRBJ2-7, with TRBD2 matching 10 bases. The CDR3 contains 15 residues. With 0 bases clipped from V and 6 bases from J, the junction kept 6 bases outside the gene matches. Per the germline V gene, CDR1 is SGDLS and CDR2 is YYNGEE. The DNA for the CDR3 is TGTGCCAGCAGCGTAGCGTCTAGCGGGAGCTCCGAGCAGTACTTC. As protein: CASSVASSGSSEQYF.

This chain joins TRBV5-1 and TRBJ2-5, with D perhaps matching TRBD1 (5 bases). The CDR3 is 15 amino acids. The V and J ends lost 4 bases and 1 base respectively, with 14 bases between them. Germline CDR1 reads SGHRS; CDR2 reads YFSETQ. The CDR3 DNA sequence: TGCGCCAGCAGCCCCGGACAAACCACCCAAGAGACCCAGTACTTC. Protein: CASSPGQTTQETQYF.

This clone was seen only once. The same CDR3 is also encoded by other DNA sequences in this sample. This chain joins TRBV27 and TRBJ2-7; TRBD1 agrees at 8 bases. The CDR3 is made up of 13 amino acids. After removal of 6 bases from V and 2 bases from J, the junction contained 3 bases not matched to a gene. CDR1 MNHEY and CDR2 SMNVEV come from the germline V gene (reference sequence). The CDR3 DNA reads as TGTGCCAGCAGAAGGACAGGGACCTACGAGCAGTACTTC. It codes for CASRRTGTYEQYF.

V is TRBV30 and J is TRBJ1-2; D uncertain. The germline CDR1 and CDR2 sequences are GTSNPN and SVGIG (reference sequence). CDR3 size: 13 residues. V gave up 0 bases and J gave up 3 bases, with 8 bases separating them. CDR3 amino acids: CAWSVRSDYGYTF. CDR3 nucleotides: TGTGCCTGGAGTGTACGGTCGGACTATGGCTACACCTTC.

The rearrangement uses TRBV5-1 and TRBJ2-7; TRBD2 aligns across 11 bases. CDR1 SGHRS and CDR2 YFSETQ come from the germline V gene. The CDR3 consists of 16 residues. V lost 2 bases, J lost 7 bases, and 11 bases stayed unmatched. The CDR3 spells CASSFSGRDLQGEQYF. CDR3 nucleotides: TGCGCCAGCAGCTTTAGCGGGAGGGACCTCCAGGGAGAGCAGTACTTC.

V usage is TRBV5-4 and J usage is TRBJ1-2, with 7 positions matching TRBD1. The CDR3 is 16 amino acids. Germline trimming cut 4 bases from V and 5 bases from J; bases unmatched to any gene: 14. Germline V CDR1 and CDR2: SGHNT, YYREEE (reference sequence). In DNA, the CDR3 is TGTGCCAGCAGCACGACCCCGGGACAGCAGTTATATGGCTACACCTTC. Encoded protein: CASSTTPGQQLYGYTF.